The clone carrying this T cell receptor beta chain came up a few times. Libraries of TCR beta came from iRepertoire HTBI primers plus Arm-PCR of CDR3 regions. TCRdb itself ran the multiplex PCR reads through MiXCR, one entry per CDR3 protein. The sample lists some 330,000 distinct CDR3 sequences; roughly 25% were seen once. These data originate in a study of regulatory T cells in long-lasting Graves disease. The V gene's germline CDR1 is MNHEY and CDR2 SVGEGT. The CDR3 contains 17 residues. Trimming took 0 bases from V and 0 from J, leaving 12 bases between them. Regarding time point: persistent/refractory GD, antithyroid drugs over 5 years with positive TRAb. PBMCs were the source of the RNA used for TCR sequencing.

The TCR comes from a woman between 35 and 50 years old with Graves disease. V and J are TRBV6-2 or TRBV6-3 and TRBJ2-1; D is ambiguous. The source was peripheral blood mononuclear cells (PBMCs), collected when the disease was refractory, from a patient treated with antithyroid drugs. The CDR3 is CASSYSWVSTSYNEQFF. CDR3 coding DNA: TGTGCCAGCAGTTACTCTTGGGTATCCACCTCCTACAATGAGCAGTTCTTC.